These 10 T cell receptor beta chains were all obtained from the same sample, sequenced in a study of blood T cell repertoires in COVID-19. Method: immunoSEQ multiplex PCR; TCRdb's copy keeps in-frame clones and lacks some. In the table there are roughly 230,000 clones, roughly 88% of which are singletons. Material for sequencing was peripheral blood. These receptors were taken from a human donor in a cohort sampled during active COVID-19.

This clone was seen only a few times. The chain combines TRBV19 with TRBJ1-2; D possibly corresponds to TRBD1 (6 bases). This CDR3 is 11 amino acids long. Germline V gene data show CDR1 as LNHDA and CDR2 as SQIVND (reference sequence). Trimming removed 9 bases at V and 5 bases at J, with 10 bases between. In DNA, the CDR3 is TGTGCCAGCCTCAGGGGTTATGGCTACACCTTC. Translating it yields CASLRGYGYTF.

The J gene is TRBJ2-7, the V gene TRBV2; perhaps TRBD2 as D (6 bases). V lost 8 bases, J lost 3 bases, and 8 bases lay in between. CDR3 length: 11 amino acids. Looked up from germline, CDR1 is SNHLY and CDR2 is FYNNEI. The CDR3 spells CASGEVYEQYF. DNA for the CDR3: TGTGCCAGCGGGGAGGTCTACGAGCAGTACTTC.

The V call is TRBV27, the J call TRBJ1-5, with 8 bases lining up with TRBD1. There are 17 residues in the CDR3. From germline, CDR1 is MNHEY and CDR2 SMNVEV (reference sequence). The junction had 9 bases not matched to a gene; V was cut back by 5 bases and J by 0 bases. In DNA form, the CDR3 reads TGTGCCAGCAGTCCACGCGGGACAGGCGGTAGCAATCAGCCCCAGCATTTT. Translation: CASSPRGTGGSNQPQHF.

The sample holds one count of this clone. This sequence joins TRBV11-2 and TRBJ1-5, with TRBD1 identical over 7 bases. Germline assignment: CDR1 SGHAT and CDR2 FQNNGV. The CDR3 is 16 amino acids. The V and J ends lost 0 bases and 4 bases, in that order; junction bases with no gene match: 6. CDR3 in DNA: TGTGCCAGCAGCTTAGATTACAGGGGTCGGAATCAGCCCCAGCATTTT. Protein sequence: CASSLDYRGRNQPQHF.

This clone came up a few times. The V and J genes are TRBV19 and TRBJ2-3; 9 positions agree with TRBD2. The V gene's germline CDR1 is LNHDA and CDR2 SQIVND (reference sequence). Trimming at V came to 4 bases and at J to 5 bases, leaving 10 bases not matched to a gene. The CDR3 has 16 residues. The CDR3 sequence is CASSRGSGGRGDTQYF. Here the CDR3 DNA reads TGTGCCAGTAGTAGGGGTAGCGGGGGCCGGGGAGATACGCAGTATTTT.

The V and J genes are TRBV11-2 and TRBJ1-1, with TRBD1 matching over 9 bases. CDR3 length: 14 amino acids. Germline loops: CDR1 SGHAT, CDR2 FQNNGV. V shed 5 bases, J shed 7 bases, and the junction held 8 bases outside the gene matches. The CDR3 nucleotides read TGTGCCAGCAGCCCCGGGACAGGGATGAATGAAGCTTTCTTT. This codes for CASSPGTGMNEAFF. The whole variable domain, remainder taken from reference TRBV11-2 and TRBJ1-1, is EAGVAQSPRYKIIEKRQSVAFWCNPISGHATLYWYQQILGQGPKLLIQFQNNGVVDDSQLPKDRFSAERLKGVDSTLKIQPAKLEDSAVYLCASSPGTGMNEAFFGQGTRLTVV.

The chain employs TRBV19 and TRBJ2-5; 13 bases are shared with TRBD2. CDR1 and CDR2 (germline): LNHDA, SQIVND (reference sequence). CDR3 length: 14 amino acids. The V and J ends lost 9 bases and 5 bases, in that order; junction bases with no gene match: 6. In DNA, the CDR3 is TGTGCCAGCAAACAGACTAGCGGGAGGGAGACCCAGTACTTC. Its protein is CASKQTSGRETQYF.

The rearrangement uses TRBV21-1 and TRBJ1-2; TRBD1 is the table's D call and was not checked against the DNA. TRBV21-1 has pseudogene status. The CDR3 consists of 17 residues. CDR3 sequence: CASSPGDRKPFNYGYTF. CDR3 in DNA: TGTGCCAGCAGCCCAGGGGACAGGAAGCCGTTTAACTATGGCTACACCTTC.

The rearrangement links TRBV5-1 to TRBJ2-1; TRBD2 might be the D (5 bases). The CDR3 covers 14 residues. Germline values: CDR1 SGHRS, CDR2 YFSETQ. Trimming removed 5 bases at V and 0 bases at J, with 9 bases between. The CDR3: CASREDGSYNEQFF. DNA of the CDR3: TGCGCCAGCAGGGAGGACGGCTCCTACAATGAGCAGTTCTTC.

The rearrangement links TRBV27 to TRBJ1-2, with 9 bases that match TRBD1. V trimming: 6 bases; J trimming: 4 bases; junction bases outside the gene matches: 6. Germline V gene data show CDR1 as MNHEY and CDR2 as SMNVEV (reference sequence). The CDR3 length is 14 residues. CDR3 sequence reads: CASRTTGGSYGYTF. The CDR3 nucleotides are TGTGCCAGCAGGACGACAGGGGGAAGCTATGGCTACACCTTC.